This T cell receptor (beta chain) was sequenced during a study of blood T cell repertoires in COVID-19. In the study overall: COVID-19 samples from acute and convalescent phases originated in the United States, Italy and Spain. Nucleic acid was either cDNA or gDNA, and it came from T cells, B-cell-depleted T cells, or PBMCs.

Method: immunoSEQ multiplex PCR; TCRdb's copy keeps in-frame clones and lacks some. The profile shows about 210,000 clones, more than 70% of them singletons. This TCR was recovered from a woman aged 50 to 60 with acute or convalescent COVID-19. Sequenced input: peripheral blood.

CDR3 amino acids: CSVERGQGTDTQYF. CDR3 DNA: TGCAGCGTTGAGAGGGGACAGGGGACAGATACGCAGTATTTT. V is TRBV29-1 and J is TRBJ2-3; 10 bases match TRBD1. With V trimmed by 3 bases and J by 3 bases, 3 bases remained unmatched. Germline CDR1 SQVTM, CDR2 ANQGSEA. The CDR3 sequence is 14 residues long.